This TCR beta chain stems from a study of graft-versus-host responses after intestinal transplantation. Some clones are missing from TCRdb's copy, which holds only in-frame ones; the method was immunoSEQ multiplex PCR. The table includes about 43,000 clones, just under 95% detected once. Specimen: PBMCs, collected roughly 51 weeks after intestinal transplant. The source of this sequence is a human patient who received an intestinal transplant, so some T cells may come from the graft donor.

In DNA form, the CDR3 reads TGTGCCAGCAGCCAAGATCCCGGACTCCCCAACACCACTATCTACGAGCAGTACTTC. Amino acid sequence: CASSQDPGLPNTTIYEQYF. This chain joins TRBV4-2 and TRBJ2-7; a possible D gene is TRBD2 (5 bases). The V end lost 0 bases, the J end lost 3 bases, and 24 bases lay between the germline ends. The length of the CDR3 is 19 residues. Germline lookup yields CDR1 LGHNA and CDR2 YNFKEQ.